These T cell receptor beta chains were read from a single sample in a study of T cell responses to AZD1222 COVID-19 vaccine. The method was immunoSEQ multiplex PCR; TCRdb's version includes in-frame clones alone and lacks a portion of them. The sample has roughly 190,000 clones; 80% to 95% are singletons. Specimen: peripheral blood, collected 28 days after the second AZD1222 dose. The receptors shown here come from an adult who received the AZD1222 COVID-19 vaccine. Each CDR3 is given with its conserved first and last residue. The order of the fields is clone size, V gene, D gene, J gene, CDR3 protein, CDR3 DNA. D genes are given only for firm matches. Size tells how often a clone was seen (once, few, many) or the class of an expanded clone, and some rows leave it out.

NA	TRBV6-2/TRBV6-3	NA	TRBJ1-5	CASSFQSVSQPQHF	TGTGCCAGCAGTTTTCAGTCAGTCAGTCAGCCCCAGCATTTT
NA	TRBV30	NA	TRBJ2-2	CAWSRGLHGELFF	TGTGCCTGGAGTAGAGGGTTACACGGGGAGCTGTTTTTT
NA	TRBV7-9	TRBD1	TRBJ2-7	CASSTSGTGEGVYYEQYF	TGTGCCAGCAGCACGTCCGGGACAGGGGAGGGGGTTTACTACGAGCAGTACTTC
NA	TRBV7-2	NA	TRBJ1-1	CASSLEGSGFAFF	TGTGCCAGCAGCTTAGAGGGCAGCGGGTTTGCTTTCTTT
NA	TRBV7-2	TRBD1	TRBJ1-6	CASSLTPGGNSPLHF	TGTGCCAGCAGCTTAACCCCAGGGGGGAATTCACCCCTCCACTTT
NA	TRBV7-8	NA	TRBJ2-3	CASTLQGQDTQYF	TGTGCCAGCACGCTTCAGGGGCAGGATACGCAGTATTTT
NA	TRBV18	TRBD1	TRBJ2-5	CASSPPGQGQGETQYF	TGTGCCAGCTCACCACCGGGACAGGGTCAGGGAGAGACCCAGTACTTC
once	TRBV5-8	TRBD2	TRBJ2-5	CASSRGVAGARETQYF	TGTGCCAGCAGCCGGGGGGTAGCGGGGGCGCGAGAGACCCAGTACTTC
NA	TRBV6-5	TRBD1	TRBJ2-2	CASSYSGTVNTGELFF	TGTGCCAGCAGTTACTCGGGGACAGTAAACACCGGGGAGCTGTTTTTT
NA	TRBV5-6	TRBD2	TRBJ2-1	CASSLASGKGYNEQFF	TGTGCCAGCAGCTTGGCTAGCGGGAAAGGATACAATGAGCAGTTCTTC
NA	TRBV5-1	NA	TRBJ2-5	CASSFSRGGRETQYF	TGCGCCAGCAGCTTTTCTCGAGGGGGGCGAGAGACCCAGTACTTC
NA	TRBV6-2/TRBV6-3	TRBD2	TRBJ2-3	CASSFGGARDTQYF	TGTGCCAGCAGTTTCGGGGGGGCGAGAGATACGCAGTATTTT
once	TRBV7-8	NA	TRBJ2-1	CASRLGPRSYNEQFF	TGTGCCAGCAGACTAGGACCCAGGTCCTACAATGAGCAGTTCTTC
NA	TRBV7-6	NA	TRBJ2-2	CASSLLVPGELFF	TGTGCCAGCAGCTTGTTAGTTCCCGGGGAGCTGTTTTTT
NA	TRBV6-5	NA	TRBJ2-2	CASSYLGTGELFF	TGTGCCAGCAGTTACTTGGGCACCGGGGAGCTGTTTTTT
NA	TRBV14	TRBD1	TRBJ2-7	CASRRTGGRNEQYF	TGTGCCAGCAGAAGGACAGGGGGCCGAAACGAGCAGTACTTC
NA	TRBV6-5	NA	TRBJ2-4	CASSYGPPGAKNIQYF	TGTGCCAGCAGTTATGGCCCCCCCGGGGCCAAAAACATTCAGTACTTC
NA	TRBV30	NA	TRBJ2-7	CAWSVPGPSPITYEQYF	TGTGCCTGGAGTGTACCAGGTCCCTCGCCGATTACCTACGAGCAGTACTTC
NA	TRBV6-5	NA	TRBJ2-5	CASSYSISETQYF	TGTGCCAGCAGTTACTCGATCTCGGAGACCCAGTACTTC
NA	TRBV4-1	NA	TRBJ2-2	CASSQAIQRGNTGELFF	TGCGCCAGCAGCCAAGCGATTCAACGGGGTAACACCGGGGAGCTGTTTTTT
NA	TRBV12-3/TRBV12-4	NA	TRBJ1-1	CASRTRENTEAFF	TGTGCCAGCAGGACCAGGGAGAACACTGAAGCTTTCTTT
NA	TRBV13	TRBD1	TRBJ2-7	CASSPGGQGATYEQYF	TGTGCCAGCAGCCCCGGGGGACAGGGGGCCACCTACGAGCAGTACTTC
NA	TRBV30	NA	TRBJ1-4	CAWSLRPWANEKLFF	TGTGCCTGGAGTCTTCGACCGTGGGCTAATGAAAAACTGTTTTTT
NA	TRBV9	TRBD2	TRBJ2-3	CASSVGLAKGTDTQYF	TGTGCCAGCAGCGTAGGACTAGCGAAAGGCACAGATACGCAGTATTTT
NA	TRBV7-9	NA	TRBJ2-5	CASSLAHEETQYF	TGTGCCAGCAGCTTAGCGCACGAAGAGACCCAGTACTTC
NA	TRBV10-3	NA	TRBJ1-5	CAINEDGDNQPQHF	TGTGCCATCAACGAGGACGGGGACAATCAGCCCCAGCATTTT
NA	TRBV30	NA	TRBJ2-1	CAWGPVAEFF	TGTGCCTGGGGGCCAGTGGCGGAGTTCTTC
once	TRBV12-5	NA	TRBJ1-5	CASGPTGSNQPQHF	TGTGCTAGTGGTCCCACCGGCAGCAATCAGCCCCAGCATTTT
NA	TRBV6-2/TRBV6-3	TRBD1	TRBJ1-4	CASSPGTGKKLFF	TGTGCCAGCAGCCCGGGGACAGGGAAAAAACTGTTTTTT